Each of the 10 T cell receptor beta chains below was sequenced from the same sample in a study of shared clonotypes between healthy human individuals. The data were produced by immunoSEQ multiplex PCR, yet TCRdb's version contains in-frame clones alone and is incomplete. The sample holds about 2.1 million clones, 90% to 95% seen once. CD45RO-negative CD8 cells positively selected for CCR7 made up the naive population, which excluded terminally differentiated effector memory CD45RA+ cells. Material: naive CD8+ T cells from PBMCs. These receptors came from a man between 18 and 35 years old in good health. Some clones in this sample may be carry-over from other donors' samples.

V gene TRBV7-8 combines with J gene TRBJ2-2, with 8 bases identical to TRBD2. The J segment lost 7 bases and the V segment lost 4 bases, leaving 11 bases of the junction unmatched. There are 16 residues in the CDR3. Germline CDR1 and CDR2: SGHVS and FQNEAQ. CDR3 DNA sequence: TGTGCCAGCAGCTCCCGTATTAGCGGGACGGTCGGGGAGCTGTTTTTT. This encodes CASSSRISGTVGELFF.

The chain carries TRBV5-6 and TRBJ2-1, with D maybe TRBD2 (6 bases). The CDR3 loop spans 15 amino acids. Germline assignment: CDR1 SGHDT and CDR2 YYEEEE. The germline V and J ends were trimmed by 0 bases and 4 bases, with 11 bases remaining between them. DNA of the CDR3: TGTGCCAGCAGCTTGGATTTAGCGGAATACAATGAGCAGTTCTTC. Protein product: CASSLDLAEYNEQFF.

This chain connects TRBV11-2 to TRBJ2-7; perhaps TRBD2 as D (6 bases). This CDR3 has 14 residues. V shed 1 base and J shed 5 bases, with 12 bases lying between them. Germline V CDR1 and CDR2: SGHAT, FQNNGV. The CDR3 region has the DNA TGTGCCAGCAGCTTAGTTGCGGGGTTTGACGAGCAGTACTTC. This codes for CASSLVAGFDEQYF. Looking up the rest from reference TRBV11-2 and TRBJ2-7 gives the full variable domain: EAGVAQSPRYKIIEKRQSVAFWCNPISGHATLYWYQQILGQGPKLLIQFQNNGVVDDSQLPKDRFSAERLKGVDSTLKIQPAKLEDSAVYLCASSLVAGFDEQYFGPGTRLTVT.

The chain links TRBV29-1 to TRBJ2-5; the D gene is possibly TRBD2 (5 bases). There are 17 residues in the CDR3. Germline assignment: CDR1 SQVTM and CDR2 ANQGSEA. Trimming removed 3 bases at V and 1 base at J, with 21 bases between. The chain's CDR3 is CSVEKGSRGRGQETQYF. The CDR3 DNA reads TGCAGCGTTGAGAAAGGGAGTAGAGGGAGAGGCCAAGAGACCCAGTACTTC. The whole variable domain, remainder taken from reference TRBV29-1 and TRBJ2-5, is SAVISQKPSRDICQRGTSLTIQCQVDSQVTMMFWYRQQPGQSLTLIATANQGSEATYESGFVIDKFPISRPNLTFSTLTVSNMSPEDSSIYLCSVEKGSRGRGQETQYFGPGTRLLVL.

The chain carries TRBV7-9 and TRBJ2-7; no firm D call. The CDR3 is 14 amino acids. V was shortened by 1 base and J by 9 bases, with 16 bases between the two germline ends. Germline loops: CDR1 SEHNR, CDR2 FQNEAQ (reference sequence). This CDR3 is CASSLGSATQGQYF. The CDR3 DNA sequence: TGTGCCAGCAGCTTAGGATCGGCCACTCAAGGGCAGTACTTC. The entire variable domain, with the rest obtained from reference TRBV7-9 and TRBJ2-7, is as follows: DTGVSQNPRHKITKRGQNVTFRCDPISEHNRLYWYRQTLGQGPEFLTYFQNEAQLEKSRLLSDRFSAERPKGSFSTLEIQRTEQGDSAMYLCASSLGSATQGQYFGPGTRLTVT.

This clone was picked up one time. The chain uses TRBV4-1 and TRBJ2-5; D is uncertain. The CDR3 totals 15 residues. V lost 1 base and J 1 base, leaving 10 bases between the germline ends. CDR1 is MGHRA, CDR2 YSYEKL, per germline. The CDR3 spells CASSQVKTGQETQYF. CDR3 coding DNA: TGCGCCAGCAGCCAAGTTAAAACGGGCCAAGAGACCCAGTACTTC.

The CDR3 DNA reads TGCGCCAGCAGCCAAGTTCCCTGGAGTGGCGGGGAGCTGTTTTTT. It specifies CASSQVPWSGGELFF. The rearrangement links TRBV4-1 to TRBJ2-2, with D uncertain. This CDR3 comprises 15 residues. The germline V and J ends were trimmed by 1 base and 7 bases, with 13 bases remaining between them. Germline values: CDR1 MGHRA, CDR2 YSYEKL.

The chain combines TRBV15 with TRBJ1-3; no clear D gene. Germline lookup yields CDR1 LNHNV and CDR2 YYDKDF (reference sequence). Trimming took off 3 bases at V and 11 bases at J, with 14 bases between the two ends. This CDR3 contains 13 residues. The CDR3 protein is CATSSWTDQAIYF. DNA of the CDR3: TGTGCCACCAGCAGTTGGACCGATCAGGCCATATATTTT.

The rearrangement joins TRBV19 to TRBJ2-1; 9 nucleotides match TRBD2. CDR3 length equals 15 residues. V lost 6 bases and J lost 6; bases outside the gene matches: 9. Germline assignment: CDR1 LNHDA and CDR2 SQIVND (reference sequence). The CDR3 spells CASRIAGGPINEQFF. The CDR3 region has the DNA TGTGCCAGTAGAATTGCGGGAGGGCCTATCAATGAGCAGTTCTTC.

The chain is built from TRBV9 and TRBJ2-5; no definite D call. Trimming cost V 3 bases and J 0 bases, with 6 bases left between them. Germline CDR1 reads SGDLS; CDR2 reads YYNGEE. CDR3 length: 13 amino acids. The CDR3 region is CASSADNQETQYF. The DNA for the CDR3 is TGTGCCAGCAGCGCAGACAACCAAGAGACCCAGTACTTC.